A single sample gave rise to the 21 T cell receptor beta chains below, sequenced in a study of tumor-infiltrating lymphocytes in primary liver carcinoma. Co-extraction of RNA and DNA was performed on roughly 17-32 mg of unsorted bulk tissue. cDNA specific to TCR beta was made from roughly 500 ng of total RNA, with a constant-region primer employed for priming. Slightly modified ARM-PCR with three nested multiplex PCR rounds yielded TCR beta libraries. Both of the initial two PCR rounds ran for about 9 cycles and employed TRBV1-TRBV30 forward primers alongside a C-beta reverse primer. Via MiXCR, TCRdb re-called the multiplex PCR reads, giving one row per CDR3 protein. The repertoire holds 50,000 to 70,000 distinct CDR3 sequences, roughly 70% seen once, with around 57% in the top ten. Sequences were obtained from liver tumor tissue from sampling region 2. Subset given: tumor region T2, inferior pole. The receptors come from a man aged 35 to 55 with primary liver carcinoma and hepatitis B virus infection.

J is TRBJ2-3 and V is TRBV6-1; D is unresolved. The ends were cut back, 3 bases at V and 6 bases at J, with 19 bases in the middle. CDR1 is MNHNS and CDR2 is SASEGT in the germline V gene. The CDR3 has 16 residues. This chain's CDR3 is CASSEESSSADDTQYF. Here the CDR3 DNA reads TGTGCCAGCAGTGAGGAAAGTTCCTCCGCCGATGATACGCAGTATTTT.

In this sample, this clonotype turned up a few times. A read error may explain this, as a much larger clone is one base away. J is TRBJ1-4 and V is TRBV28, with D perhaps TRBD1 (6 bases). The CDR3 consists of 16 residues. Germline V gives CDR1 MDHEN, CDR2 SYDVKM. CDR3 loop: CASSLDRTATDEKLFF. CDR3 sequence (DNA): TGTGCCAGCAGTTTGGACAGAACCGCAACTGATGAAAAACTGTTTTTT.

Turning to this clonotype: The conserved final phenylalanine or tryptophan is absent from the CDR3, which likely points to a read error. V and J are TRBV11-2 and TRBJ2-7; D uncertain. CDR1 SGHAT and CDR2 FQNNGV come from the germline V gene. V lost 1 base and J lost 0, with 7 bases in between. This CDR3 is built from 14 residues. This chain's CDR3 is CASSLVLLSYEQYL. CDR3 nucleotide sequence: TGTGCCAGCAGCTTAGTGCTCCTCTCCTACGAGCAGTACTTA.

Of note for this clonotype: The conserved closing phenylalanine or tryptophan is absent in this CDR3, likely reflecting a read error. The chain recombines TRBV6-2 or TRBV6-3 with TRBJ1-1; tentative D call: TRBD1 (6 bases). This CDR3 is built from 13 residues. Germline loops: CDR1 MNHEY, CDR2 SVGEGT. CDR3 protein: CVGSLGQNTEAFS. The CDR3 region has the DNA TGTGTCGGCAGTTTGGGACAGAACACTGAAGCTTTCTCT.

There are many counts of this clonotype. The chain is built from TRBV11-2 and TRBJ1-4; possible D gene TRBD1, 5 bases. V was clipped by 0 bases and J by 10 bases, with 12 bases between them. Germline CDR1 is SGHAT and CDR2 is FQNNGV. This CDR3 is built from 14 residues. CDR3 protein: CASSLEVGDGKLFF. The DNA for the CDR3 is TGTGCCAGCAGCTTAGAGGTTGGGGACGGAAAACTGTTTTTT.

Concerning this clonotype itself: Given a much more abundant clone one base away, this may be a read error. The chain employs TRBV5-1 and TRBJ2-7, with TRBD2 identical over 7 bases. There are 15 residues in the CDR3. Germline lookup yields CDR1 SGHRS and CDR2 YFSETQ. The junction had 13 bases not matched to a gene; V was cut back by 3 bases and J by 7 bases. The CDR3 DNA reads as TGCGCCAGCAGCTATGAGGGAGGGCCGTTGGGTGAGCAGTACTTC. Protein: CASSYEGGPLGEQYF. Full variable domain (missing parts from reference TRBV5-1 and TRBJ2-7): KAGVTQTPRYLIKTRGQQVTLSCSPISGHRSVSWYQQTPGQGLQFLFEYFSETQRNKGNFPGRFSGRQFSNSRSEMNVSTLELGDSALYLCASSYEGGPLGEQYFGPGTRLTVT.

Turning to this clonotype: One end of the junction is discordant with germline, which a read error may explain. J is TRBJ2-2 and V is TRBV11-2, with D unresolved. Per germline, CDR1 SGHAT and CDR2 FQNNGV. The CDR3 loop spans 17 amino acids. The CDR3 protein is CARSLALVGANTGELFF. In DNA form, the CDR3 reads TGTGCCAGGAGCTTAGCATTAGTAGGAGCGAACACAGGGGAGCTGTTTTTT.

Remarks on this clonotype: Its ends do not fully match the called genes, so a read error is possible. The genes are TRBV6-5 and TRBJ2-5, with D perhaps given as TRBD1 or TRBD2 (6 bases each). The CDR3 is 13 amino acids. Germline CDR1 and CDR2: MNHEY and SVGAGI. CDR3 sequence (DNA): TGTACCAGCAGTTACCCGGGGGCGGAGACCCTGTACTTC. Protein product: CTSSYPGAETLYF.

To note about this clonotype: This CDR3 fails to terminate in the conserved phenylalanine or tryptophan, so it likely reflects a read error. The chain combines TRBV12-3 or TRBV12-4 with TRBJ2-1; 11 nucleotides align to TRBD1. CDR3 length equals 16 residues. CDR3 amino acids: CASSFRTGGSYNGQFI. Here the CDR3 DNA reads TGTGCCAGCAGTTTTCGGACAGGGGGCTCCTACAATGGGCAGTTCATC.

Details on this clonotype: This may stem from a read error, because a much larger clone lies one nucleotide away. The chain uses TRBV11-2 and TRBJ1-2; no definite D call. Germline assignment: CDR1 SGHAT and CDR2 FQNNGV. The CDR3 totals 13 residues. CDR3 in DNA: TGTGCCAGCAACTTAGAGAGGAACTATGGCTACACCTTC. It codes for CASNLERNYGYTF. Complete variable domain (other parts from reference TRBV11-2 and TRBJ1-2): EAGVAQSPRYKIIEKRQSVAFWCNPISGHATLYWYQQILGQGPKLLIQFQNNGVVDDSQLPKDRFSAERLKGVDSTLKIQPAKLEDSAVYLCASNLERNYGYTFGSGTRLTVV.

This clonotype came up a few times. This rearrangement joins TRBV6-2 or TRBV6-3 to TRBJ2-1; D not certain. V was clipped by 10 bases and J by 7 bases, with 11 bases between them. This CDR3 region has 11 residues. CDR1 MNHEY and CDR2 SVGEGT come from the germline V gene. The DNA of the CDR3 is TGTGCCACCACTCAAAGTAATGAGCAGTTCTTC. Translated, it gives CATTQSNEQFF.

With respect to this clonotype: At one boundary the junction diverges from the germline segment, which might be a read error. The CDR3 nucleotides read TGTGCAAGCAGATTAGAGATGGCGCCAAATCCCTACGAGCAGTACTTC. Translated: CASRLEMAPNPYEQYF. J is TRBJ2-7 and V is TRBV11-2, with D unresolved. This CDR3 has 16 residues. Germline-derived CDR1 and CDR2 are SGHAT and FQNNGV.

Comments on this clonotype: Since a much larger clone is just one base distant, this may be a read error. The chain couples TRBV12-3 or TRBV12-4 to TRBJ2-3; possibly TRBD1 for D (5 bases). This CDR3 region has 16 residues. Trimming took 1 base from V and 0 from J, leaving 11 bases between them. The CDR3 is CASSLDSQGSTDTQYF. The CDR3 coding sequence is TGTGCCAGCAGTTTAGACAGTCAGGGAAGCACAGATACGCAGTATTTT.

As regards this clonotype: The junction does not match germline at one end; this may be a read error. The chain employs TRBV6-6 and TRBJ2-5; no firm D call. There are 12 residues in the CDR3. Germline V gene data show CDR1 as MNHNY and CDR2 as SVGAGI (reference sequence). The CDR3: CASSLTVETHYF. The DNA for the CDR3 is TGTGCCAGCAGCTTGACGGTGGAGACCCATTACTTC.

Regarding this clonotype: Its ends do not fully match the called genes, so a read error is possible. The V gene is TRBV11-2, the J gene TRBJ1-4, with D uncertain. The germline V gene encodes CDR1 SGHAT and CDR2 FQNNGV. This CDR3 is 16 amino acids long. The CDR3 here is CASSKTSGRPNEKLFF. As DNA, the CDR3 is TGTGCTAGCAGCAAGACTTCAGGAAGACCAAATGAAAAACTGTTTTTT. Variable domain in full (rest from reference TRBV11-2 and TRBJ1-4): EAGVAQSPRYKIIEKRQSVAFWCNPISGHATLYWYQQILGQGPKLLIQFQNNGVVDDSQLPKDRFSAERLKGVDSTLKIQPAKLEDSAVYLCASSKTSGRPNEKLFFGSGTQLSVL.

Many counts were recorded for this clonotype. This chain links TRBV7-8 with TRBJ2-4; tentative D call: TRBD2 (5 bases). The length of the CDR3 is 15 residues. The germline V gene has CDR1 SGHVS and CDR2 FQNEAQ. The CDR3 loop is CTILGSKGGKNIQYF. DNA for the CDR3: TGTACCATTTTGGGTTCGAAAGGAGGCAAAAACATTCAGTACTTC.

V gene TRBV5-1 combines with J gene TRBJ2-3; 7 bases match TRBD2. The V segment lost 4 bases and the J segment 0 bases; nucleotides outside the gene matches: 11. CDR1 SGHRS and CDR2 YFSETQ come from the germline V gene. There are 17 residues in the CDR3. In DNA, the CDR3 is TGCGCCAGCAGCATTGGACTAGTGGGTTTTAGCACAGATACGCAGTATTTT. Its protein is CASSIGLVGFSTDTQYF.

The CDR3 nucleotides are TGCGTCAACAGCCAAGAGGGAATCACAGATACGCAGTATTTT. The encoded protein is CVNSQEGITDTQYF. J is TRBJ2-3 and V is TRBV4-1, with a weak D call TRBD2 (5 bases). The CDR3 runs to 14 residues. The germline gives CDR1 MGHRA, CDR2 YSYEKL.

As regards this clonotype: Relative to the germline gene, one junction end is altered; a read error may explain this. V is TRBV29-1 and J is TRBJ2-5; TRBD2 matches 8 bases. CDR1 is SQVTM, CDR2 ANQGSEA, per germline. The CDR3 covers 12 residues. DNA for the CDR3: TGCAGCGCGCTACTAGCGGAAGAGACCCGGTACTTC. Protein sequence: CSALLAEETRYF.

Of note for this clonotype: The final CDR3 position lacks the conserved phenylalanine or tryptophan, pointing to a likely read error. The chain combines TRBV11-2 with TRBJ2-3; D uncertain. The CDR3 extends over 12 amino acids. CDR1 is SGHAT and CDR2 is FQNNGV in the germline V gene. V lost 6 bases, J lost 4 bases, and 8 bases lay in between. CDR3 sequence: CASRASADTQYY. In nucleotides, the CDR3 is TGTGCCAGCAGGGCCAGCGCAGATACGCAGTATTAT.

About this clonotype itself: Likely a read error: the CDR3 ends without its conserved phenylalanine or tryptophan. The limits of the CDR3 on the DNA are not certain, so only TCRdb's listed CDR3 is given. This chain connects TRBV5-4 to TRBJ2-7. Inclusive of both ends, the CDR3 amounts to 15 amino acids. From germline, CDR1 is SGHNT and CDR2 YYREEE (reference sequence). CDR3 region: CATSLDRGSLYEQYL.